The rows below give T cell receptor beta chains drawn from one sample of a study of T cell responses to AZD1222 COVID-19 vaccine. This table comes from immunoSEQ multiplex PCR, and its TCRdb copy is limited to in-frame clones, with some not included. The sample records over 95,000 clones, around 90% being singletons. The material was peripheral blood, obtained on day 0 of AZD1222 vaccination. Receptor source: an adult in good health. Each CDR3 is given with its conserved first and last residue.

j_gene: TRBJ1-2
v_gene: TRBV30
CDR3aa: CAWGQGLSYGYTF

j_gene: TRBJ2-1
v_gene: TRBV6-4
CDR3aa: CASGQTAETYNEQFF

j_gene: TRBJ1-6
v_gene: TRBV3-1/TRBV3-2
CDR3aa: CASSQGLSLTLHF

j_gene: TRBJ1-1
v_gene: TRBV5-1
CDR3aa: CASSLIDGGKGTEAFF

j_gene: TRBJ1-3
v_gene: TRBV2
CDR3aa: CASSEFLYSGNTIYF

j_gene: TRBJ1-3
v_gene: TRBV3-1/TRBV3-2
CDR3aa: CASSNHGTGSDSGNTIYF

j_gene: TRBJ1-5
v_gene: TRBV7-6
CDR3aa: CASSQNLNQPQHF

j_gene: TRBJ1-1
v_gene: TRBV18
CDR3aa: CASSGNQNTEAFF

j_gene: TRBJ1-5
v_gene: TRBV27
CDR3aa: CASSFGYSNQPQHF

j_gene: TRBJ1-2
v_gene: TRBV6-2/TRBV6-3
CDR3aa: CASSYDFHGGYTF

j_gene: TRBJ2-7
v_gene: TRBV7-2
CDR3aa: CASSLEGSHYEQYF

j_gene: TRBJ1-2
v_gene: TRBV6-5
CDR3aa: CASSCRGLCGYTF

j_gene: TRBJ1-6
v_gene: TRBV2
CDR3aa: CASMQGAQEPPLHF

j_gene: TRBJ2-3
v_gene: TRBV2
CDR3aa: CASSGAGRASTDTQYF

j_gene: TRBJ1-6
v_gene: TRBV5-1
CDR3aa: CASSPSGNSPLHF

j_gene: TRBJ2-2
v_gene: TRBV5-5
CDR3aa: CASTYTGTDTGELFF

j_gene: TRBJ2-7
v_gene: TRBV28
CDR3aa: CASKEDGRGGEQYF

j_gene: TRBJ1-6
v_gene: TRBV18
CDR3aa: CASSPLPPSNSPLHF

j_gene: TRBJ1-2
v_gene: TRBV10-3
CDR3aa: CAISGQGRTTIGYTF